A single sample gave rise to the 6 T cell receptor beta chains below, sequenced in a study of blood T cell repertoires in COVID-19. Repertoires were generated with immunoSEQ multiplex PCR, while TCRdb's copy carries only in-frame clones and drops some. The sample comprises 150,000 to 200,000 clones, almost 85% of which are singletons, and around 2.7% rests with the top ten. Sample: peripheral blood. The receptors originated from a woman older than 75 with COVID-19, enrolled during active disease.

As concerns this clone: The same CDR3 arises from other DNA sequences in this sample as well. The chain has TRBV20-1 and TRBJ1-5, with TRBD1 matching over 7 bases. Germline V CDR1 and CDR2: DFQATT, SNEGSKA (reference sequence). The J segment lost 4 bases and the V segment lost 6 bases, leaving 0 bases of the junction unmatched. The CDR3 length is 11 residues. CDR3 in DNA: TGCAGTGCACAGGGGAATCAGCCCCAGCATTTT. Its translation is CSAQGNQPQHF.

This clone occurred once. The rearrangement links TRBV20-1 to TRBJ2-5; the D gene is possibly TRBD1 (5 bases). The germline V and J ends were trimmed by 3 bases and 5 bases, with 16 bases remaining between them. This CDR3 has 14 amino acids. Per germline, CDR1 DFQATT and CDR2 SNEGSKA (reference sequence). DNA for the CDR3: TGCAGTGCTAGTCCCAGGACAAGGGGCGAGACCCAGTACTTC. It yields the protein CSASPRTRGETQYF.

This clone has just one count. The chain uses TRBV2 and TRBJ1-3; the D gene is possibly TRBD1 (6 bases). The CDR3 runs 13 residues. Trimming cost V 6 bases and J 4 bases, with 10 bases left between them. In germline, CDR1 is SNHLY, CDR2 FYNNEI. CDR3 amino acids: CASRTGGGNTIYF. The CDR3 DNA follows: TGTGCCAGCAGGACAGGAGGAGGAAACACCATATATTTT.

J is TRBJ2-1 and V is TRBV4-1; 7 positions match TRBD2. The J segment lost 1 base and the V segment lost 0 bases, leaving 6 bases of the junction unmatched. The CDR3 runs to 17 residues. Germline CDR1 MGHRA, CDR2 YSYEKL. The CDR3: CASSQEASGVSYNEQFF. The CDR3 DNA follows: TGCGCCAGCAGCCAAGAGGCTAGCGGTGTTTCCTACAATGAGCAGTTCTTC.

This rearrangement joins TRBV18 to TRBJ2-1; perhaps TRBD2 as D (6 bases). The ends were cut back, 3 bases at V and 5 bases at J, with 14 bases in the middle. Germline values: CDR1 KGHSH, CDR2 LQKENI. CDR3 size: 15 residues. CDR3 region: CASSPTPAGNNEQFF. CDR3 DNA: TGTGCCAGCTCACCTACCCCGGCGGGGAACAATGAGCAGTTCTTC.

This CDR3 is CASSLLGDRLNTEAFF. The CDR3 nucleotides read TGTGCCAGCTCGCTTCTAGGGGACAGGTTGAACACTGAAGCTTTCTTT. This sequence joins TRBV18 and TRBJ1-1; 8 bases fit TRBD1. V lost 6 bases and J lost 0; bases outside the gene matches: 9. The CDR3 totals 16 residues. From germline, CDR1 is KGHSH and CDR2 LQKENI.